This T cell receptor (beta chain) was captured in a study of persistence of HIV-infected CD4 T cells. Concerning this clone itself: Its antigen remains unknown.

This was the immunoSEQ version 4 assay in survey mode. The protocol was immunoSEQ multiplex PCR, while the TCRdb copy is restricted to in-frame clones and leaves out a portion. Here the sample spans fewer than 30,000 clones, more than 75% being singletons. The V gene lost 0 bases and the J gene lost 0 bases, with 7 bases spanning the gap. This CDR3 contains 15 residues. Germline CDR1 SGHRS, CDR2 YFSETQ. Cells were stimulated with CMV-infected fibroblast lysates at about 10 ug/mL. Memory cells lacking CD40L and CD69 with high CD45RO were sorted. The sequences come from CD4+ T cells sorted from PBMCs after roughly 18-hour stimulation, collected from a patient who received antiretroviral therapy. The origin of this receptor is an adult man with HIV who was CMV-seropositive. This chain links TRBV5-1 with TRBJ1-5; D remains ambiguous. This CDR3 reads CASSLDGDSNQPQHF. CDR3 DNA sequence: TGCGCCAGCAGCTTGGACGGGGATAGCAATCAGCCCCAGCATTTT.